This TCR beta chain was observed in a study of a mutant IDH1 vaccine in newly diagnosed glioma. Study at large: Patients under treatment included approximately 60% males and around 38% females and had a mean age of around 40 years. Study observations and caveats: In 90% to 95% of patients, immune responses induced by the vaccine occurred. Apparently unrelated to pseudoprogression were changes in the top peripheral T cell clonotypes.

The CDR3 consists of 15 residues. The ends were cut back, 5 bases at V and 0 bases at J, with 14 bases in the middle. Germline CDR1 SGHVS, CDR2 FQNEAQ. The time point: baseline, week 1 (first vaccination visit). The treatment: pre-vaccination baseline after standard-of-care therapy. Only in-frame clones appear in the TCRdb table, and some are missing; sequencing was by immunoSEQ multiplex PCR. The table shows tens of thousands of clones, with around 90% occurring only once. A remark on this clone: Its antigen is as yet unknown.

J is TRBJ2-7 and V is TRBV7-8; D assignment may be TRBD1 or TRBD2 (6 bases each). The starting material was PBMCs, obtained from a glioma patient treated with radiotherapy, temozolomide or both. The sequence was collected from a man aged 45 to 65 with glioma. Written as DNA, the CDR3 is TGTGCCAGCAGCCCGGCCGGGGGCGGCTCCTACGAGCAGTACTTC. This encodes CASSPAGGGSYEQYF.